These T cell receptor beta chains were read from a single sample in a study of identical twins. TCRdb itself ran the 5' RACE reads through MiXCR, one entry per CDR3 protein. Counted here are around 490,000 distinct CDR3 sequences, approximately 15% occurring once; the ten biggest clones make up approximately 0.98%. The same data also went into a second study, on yellow fever vaccine responses in identical twins.

Sequenced: CD4+ T cells sorted from blood. The receptors come from a young woman in good health. The CDR3 runs from the conserved cysteine through the conserved F or W. D genes are given only for firm matches. Clone size is given for some rows only: seen once, a few or many times, or a class if the clone is expanded.

j_call clone_size d_call v_call cdr3_aa cdr3_nt
TRBJ1-6 few TRBD1 TRBV28 CASNRDRPNSPLHF TGTGCCAGCAACCGGGACAGGCCGAATTCACCCCTCCACTTT
TRBJ2-5 few TRBD2 TRBV27 CASRLAGVQETQYF TGTGCCAGCAGGCTAGCGGGAGTCCAAGAGACCCAGTACTTC
TRBJ1-5 few . TRBV12-3/TRBV12-4 CASSFAGYQPQHF TGTGCCAGCAGTTTCGCAGGGTATCAGCCCCAGCATTTT
TRBJ2-1 . . TRBV11-1 CASSLVWGLDNEQFF TGTGCCAGCAGCTTAGTTTGGGGCCTAGACAATGAGCAGTTCTTC
TRBJ2-7 many . TRBV28 CASSPKTEQYF TGTGCCAGCAGTCCAAAGACCGAGCAGTACTTC
TRBJ1-5 few . TRBV2 CASRTGYGQPQHF TGTGCCAGCAGAACAGGGTACGGCCAGCCCCAGCATTTT
TRBJ2-3 . TRBD1 TRBV5-6 CASLRLGQSTDTQYF TGTGCCAGCCTACGCTTGGGACAGTCCACAGATACGCAGTATTTT
TRBJ2-7 . TRBD1 TRBV6-9 CASSYSERQGGEQYF TGTGCCAGCAGTTATTCCGAACGACAGGGTGGCGAGCAGTACTTC
TRBJ2-7 . . TRBV5-1 CASSLLGNSYEQYF TGCGCCAGCAGCTTGCTGGGCAACTCCTACGAGCAGTACTTC
TRBJ2-1 few TRBD1 TRBV12-3/TRBV12-4 CASSLEDRTRFSYNEQFF TGTGCCAGCAGTTTGGAGGACAGGACCAGATTCTCCTACAATGAGCAGTTCTTC
TRBJ2-3 . TRBD2 TRBV30 CAWSVGSGGADTQYF TGTGCCTGGAGTGTGGGTAGCGGGGGTGCAGATACGCAGTATTTT
TRBJ2-3 few . TRBV12-3/TRBV12-4 CASSRRDKSTDTQYF TGTGCCAGCAGTCGCCGGGACAAGAGCACAGATACGCAGTATTTT
TRBJ2-4 . TRBD2 TRBV5-1 CASSPDSGGTLKNIQYF TGCGCCAGCAGCCCAGATAGCGGGGGGACTCTCAAAAACATTCAGTACTTC
TRBJ1-2 few . TRBV12-3/TRBV12-4 CASRFDNYGYTF TGTGCCAGCAGGTTCGACAACTATGGCTACACCTTC
TRBJ2-1 many TRBD2 TRBV4-3 CASSQDPAGARNEQFF TGCGCCAGCAGCCAAGATCCCGCGGGAGCGCGGAATGAGCAGTTCTTC
TRBJ2-5 few . TRBV20-1 CSASTTGNQETQYF TGCAGTGCTTCAACAACAGGCAACCAAGAGACCCAGTACTTC
TRBJ2-1 few . TRBV2 CASSVRGAGYNEQFF TGTGCCAGCAGTGTCAGGGGCGCAGGGTACAATGAGCAGTTCTTC
TRBJ2-1 few . TRBV12-3/TRBV12-4 CASSLSQYLEQFF TGTGCCAGCAGTTTATCCCAGTACTTAGAGCAGTTCTTC
TRBJ1-3 . . TRBV7-9 CASSGAPTSGNTIYF TGTGCCAGCAGCGGAGCGCCGACTTCTGGAAACACCATATATTTT
TRBJ2-7 few . TRBV6-5 CASSYSSGIRQPYEQYF TGTGCCAGCAGTTACTCTTCCGGGATCAGACAGCCCTACGAGCAGTACTTC
TRBJ2-7 many TRBD1 TRBV6-1 CASSPTRTGSYEQYF TGTGCCAGCAGCCCAACCCGGACAGGGTCCTACGAGCAGTACTTC
TRBJ2-3 many . TRBV27 CASSLRPSTDTQYF TGTGCCAGCAGTTTAAGACCCTCGACAGATACGCAGTATTTT